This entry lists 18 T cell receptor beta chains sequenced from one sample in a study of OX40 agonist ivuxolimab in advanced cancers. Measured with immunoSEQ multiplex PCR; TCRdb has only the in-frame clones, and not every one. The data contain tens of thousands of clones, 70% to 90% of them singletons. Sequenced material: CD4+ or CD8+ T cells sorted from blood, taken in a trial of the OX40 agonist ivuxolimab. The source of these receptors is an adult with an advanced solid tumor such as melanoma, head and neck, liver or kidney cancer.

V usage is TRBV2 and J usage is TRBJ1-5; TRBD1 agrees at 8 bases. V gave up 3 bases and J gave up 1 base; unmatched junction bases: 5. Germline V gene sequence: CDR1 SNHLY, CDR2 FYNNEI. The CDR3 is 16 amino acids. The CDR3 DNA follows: TGTGCCAGCAGTGAGGGACAGGTCCTCAGCAATCAGCCCCAGCATTTT. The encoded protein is CASSEGQVLSNQPQHF.

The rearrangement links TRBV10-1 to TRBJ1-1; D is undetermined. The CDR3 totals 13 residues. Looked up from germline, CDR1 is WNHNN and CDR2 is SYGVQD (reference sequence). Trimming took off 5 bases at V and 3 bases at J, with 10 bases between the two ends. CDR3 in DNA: TGCGCCAGCAGTCTCAGGAGGGACACTGAAGCTTTCTTT. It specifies CASSLRRDTEAFF.

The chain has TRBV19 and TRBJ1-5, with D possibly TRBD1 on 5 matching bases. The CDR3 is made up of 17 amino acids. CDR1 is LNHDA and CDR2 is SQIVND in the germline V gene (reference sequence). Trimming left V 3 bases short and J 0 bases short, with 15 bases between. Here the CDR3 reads CASSIRTTRDSNQPQHF. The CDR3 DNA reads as TGTGCCAGTAGTATTCGGACGACCAGGGATAGCAATCAGCCCCAGCATTTT. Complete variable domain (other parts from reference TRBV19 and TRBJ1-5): DGGITQSPKYLFRKEGQNVTLSCEQNLNHDAMYWYRQDPGQGLRLIYYSQIVNDFQKGDIAEGYSVSREKKESFPLTVTSAQKNPTAFYLCASSIRTTRDSNQPQHFGDGTRLSIL.

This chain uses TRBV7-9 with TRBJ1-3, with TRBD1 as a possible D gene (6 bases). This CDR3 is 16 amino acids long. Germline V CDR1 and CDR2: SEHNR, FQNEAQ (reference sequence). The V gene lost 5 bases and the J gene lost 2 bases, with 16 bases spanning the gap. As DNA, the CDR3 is TGTGCCAGCAGCATGCGGGTGGACAGAACTGGAAACACCATATATTTT. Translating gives CASSMRVDRTGNTIYF.

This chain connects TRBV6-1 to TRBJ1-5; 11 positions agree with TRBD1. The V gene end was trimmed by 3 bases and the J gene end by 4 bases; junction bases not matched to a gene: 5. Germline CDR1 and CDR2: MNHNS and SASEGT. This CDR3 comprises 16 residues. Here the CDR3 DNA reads TGTGCCAGCAGTGAGCAGGGGACAGGGGGAAATCAGCCCCAGCATTTT. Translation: CASSEQGTGGNQPQHF.

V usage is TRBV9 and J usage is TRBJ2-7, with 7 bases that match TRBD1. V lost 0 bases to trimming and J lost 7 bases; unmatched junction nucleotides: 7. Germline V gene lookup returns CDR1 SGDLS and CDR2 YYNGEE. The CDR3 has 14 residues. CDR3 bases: TGTGCCAGCAGCGTAGGAGGGGGCACCCCTGAGCAGTACTTC. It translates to CASSVGGGTPEQYF.

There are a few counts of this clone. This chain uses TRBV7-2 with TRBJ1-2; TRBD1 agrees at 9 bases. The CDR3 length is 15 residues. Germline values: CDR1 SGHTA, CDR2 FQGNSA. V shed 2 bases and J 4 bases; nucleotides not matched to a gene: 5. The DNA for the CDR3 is TGTGCCAGCAGCTTAACAGGGGGCACTATCTATGGCTACACCTTC. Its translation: CASSLTGGTIYGYTF. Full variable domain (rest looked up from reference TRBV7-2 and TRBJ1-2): GAGVSQSPSNKVTEKGKDVELRCDPISGHTALYWYRQSLGQGLEFLIYFQGNSAPDKSGLPSDRFSAERTGGSVSTLTIQRTQQEDSAVYLCASSLTGGTIYGYTFGSGTRLTVV.

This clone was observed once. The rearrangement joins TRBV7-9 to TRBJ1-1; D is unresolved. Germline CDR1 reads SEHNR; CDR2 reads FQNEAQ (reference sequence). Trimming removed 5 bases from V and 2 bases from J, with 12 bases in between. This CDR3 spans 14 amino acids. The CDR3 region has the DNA TGTGCCAGCAGCCCGCTACGAGAAAACACTGAAGCTTTCTTT. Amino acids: CASSPLRENTEAFF.

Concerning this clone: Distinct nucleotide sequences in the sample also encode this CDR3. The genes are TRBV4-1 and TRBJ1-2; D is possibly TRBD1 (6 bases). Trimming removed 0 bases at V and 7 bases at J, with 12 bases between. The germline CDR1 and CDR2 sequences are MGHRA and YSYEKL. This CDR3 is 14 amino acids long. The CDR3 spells CASSQEGLRGGYTF. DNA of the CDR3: TGCGCCAGCAGCCAAGAAGGTCTCAGGGGTGGCTACACCTTC.

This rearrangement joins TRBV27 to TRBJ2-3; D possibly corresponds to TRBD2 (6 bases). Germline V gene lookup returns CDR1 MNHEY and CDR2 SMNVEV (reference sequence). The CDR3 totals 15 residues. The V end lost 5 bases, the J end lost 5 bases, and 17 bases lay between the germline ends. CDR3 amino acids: CASSQNLAFLDTQYF. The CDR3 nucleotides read TGTGCCAGCAGTCAAAATCTAGCGTTTTTAGATACGCAGTATTTT.

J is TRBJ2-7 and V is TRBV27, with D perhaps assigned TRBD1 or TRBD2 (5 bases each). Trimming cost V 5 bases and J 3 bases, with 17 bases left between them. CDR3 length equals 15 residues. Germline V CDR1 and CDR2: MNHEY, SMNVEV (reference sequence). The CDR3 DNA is TGTGCCAGCAGTCTAACGCTGGGGGTTCGCTACGAGCAGTACTTC. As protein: CASSLTLGVRYEQYF.

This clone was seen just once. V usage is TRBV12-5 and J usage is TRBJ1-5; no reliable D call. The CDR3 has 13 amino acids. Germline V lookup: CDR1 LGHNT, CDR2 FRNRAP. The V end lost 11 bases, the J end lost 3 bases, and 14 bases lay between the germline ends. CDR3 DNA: TGTGCTCCCCCCCAGGCTCCCAATCAGCCCCAGCATTTT. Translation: CAPPQAPNQPQHF.

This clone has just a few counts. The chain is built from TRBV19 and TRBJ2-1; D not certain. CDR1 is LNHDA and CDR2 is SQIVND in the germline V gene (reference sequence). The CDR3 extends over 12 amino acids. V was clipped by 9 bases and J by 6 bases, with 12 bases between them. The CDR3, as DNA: TGTGCCAGCCGGGTAGAACGCAATGAGCAGTTCTTC. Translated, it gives CASRVERNEQFF.

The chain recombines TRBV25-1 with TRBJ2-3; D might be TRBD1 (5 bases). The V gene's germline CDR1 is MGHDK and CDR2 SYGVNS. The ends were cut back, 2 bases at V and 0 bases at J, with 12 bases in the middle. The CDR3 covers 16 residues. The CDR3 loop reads CASSEGVGLSTDTQYF. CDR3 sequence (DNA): TGTGCCAGCAGTGAAGGGGTGGGGCTAAGCACAGATACGCAGTATTTT.

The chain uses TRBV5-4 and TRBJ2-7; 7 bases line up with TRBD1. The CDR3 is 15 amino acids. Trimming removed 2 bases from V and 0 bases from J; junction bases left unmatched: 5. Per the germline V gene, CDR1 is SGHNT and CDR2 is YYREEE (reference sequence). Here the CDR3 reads CASSLGQASSYEQYF. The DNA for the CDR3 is TGTGCCAGCAGCTTAGGACAGGCAAGCTCCTACGAGCAGTACTTC.

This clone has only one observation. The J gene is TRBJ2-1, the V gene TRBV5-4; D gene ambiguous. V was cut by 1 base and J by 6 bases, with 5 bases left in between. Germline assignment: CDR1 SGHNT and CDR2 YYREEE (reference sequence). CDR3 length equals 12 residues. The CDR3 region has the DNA TGTGCCAGCAGCTTGTATCTCAATGAGCAGTTCTTC. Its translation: CASSLYLNEQFF.

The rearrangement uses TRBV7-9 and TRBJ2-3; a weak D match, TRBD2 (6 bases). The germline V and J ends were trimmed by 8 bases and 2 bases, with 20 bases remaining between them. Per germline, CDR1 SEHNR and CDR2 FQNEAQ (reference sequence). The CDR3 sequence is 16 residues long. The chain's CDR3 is CASQSLSSGPTDTQYF. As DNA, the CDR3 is TGTGCCAGCCAAAGCTTGAGTAGCGGTCCCACAGATACGCAGTATTTT.

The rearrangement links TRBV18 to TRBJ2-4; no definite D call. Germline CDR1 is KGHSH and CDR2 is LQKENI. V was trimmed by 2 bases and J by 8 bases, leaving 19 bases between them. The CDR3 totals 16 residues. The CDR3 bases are TGTGCCAGCTCACCATTTAGTCACGGGCAAAAGGACATTCAGTACTTC. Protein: CASSPFSHGQKDIQYF.